A single sample is the source of the 18 T cell receptor beta chains below, sequenced in a study of T cell repertoires in cytomegalovirus infection. TCRdb reprocessed the reads via MiXCR and lists one record per CDR3 protein. The table lists 450,000 to 550,000 distinct CDR3 sequences, 16% of them singletons, with under 30% in the top ten. Sequencing was performed on CD8+ T cells from PBMCs. These receptors came from a human donor in good health (CMV status not recorded). Some clones in this sample may be carry-over from other donors' samples.

The chain uses TRBV27 and TRBJ2-3; D remains unclear. CDR1 is MNHEY and CDR2 is SMNVEV in the germline V gene (reference sequence). This CDR3 region has 13 residues. The ends were cut back, 2 bases at V and 7 bases at J, with 10 bases in the middle. DNA of the CDR3: TGTGCCAGCAGTTTAGGAGCCGGCTATACGCAGTATTTT. It specifies CASSLGAGYTQYF.

The chain has TRBV25-1 and TRBJ1-1, with D possibly matching TRBD1 (5 bases). This CDR3 comprises 15 residues. Germline V CDR1 and CDR2: MGHDK, SYGVNS. The V and J ends lost 1 base and 0 bases respectively, with 9 bases between them. Here the CDR3 reads CASSELRGVNTEAFF. For the CDR3, the DNA is TGTGCCAGCAGTGAATTGCGGGGGGTGAACACTGAAGCTTTCTTT.

This clonotype has at least ten counts. The J gene is TRBJ2-2, the V gene TRBV15; no clear D. Germline V lookup: CDR1 LNHNV, CDR2 YYDKDF (reference sequence). The CDR3 consists of 14 residues. V lost 8 bases, J lost 1 base, and 11 bases lay in between. Here the CDR3 DNA reads TGTGCCACCGGCGGACGGTTGAACACCGGGGAGCTGTTTTTT. It yields the protein CATGGRLNTGELFF. The complete variable domain, with remaining parts taken from reference TRBV15 and TRBJ2-2, reads DAMVIQNPRYQVTQFGKPVTLSCSQTLNHNVMYWYQQKSSQAPKLLFHYYDKDFNNEADTPDNFQSRRPNTSFCFLDIRSPGLGDTAMYLCATGGRLNTGELFFGEGSRLTVL.

This clonotype was seen many times. The chain uses TRBV7-6 and TRBJ1-1; 8 bases agree with TRBD1. CDR1 SGHVS and CDR2 FNYEAQ come from the germline V gene. CDR3 length: 16 residues. J was trimmed by 5 bases and V by 0 bases; bases with no gene match: 8. The CDR3 region has the DNA TGTGCCAGCAGCTTAGCCCGACAGGGGAGAGGTACTGAAGCTTTCTTT. Amino acids: CASSLARQGRGTEAFF.

This clonotype appeared a few times. The genes are TRBV5-1 and TRBJ1-2, with TRBD1 as a possible D gene (5 bases). CDR3 size: 13 residues. From germline, CDR1 is SGHRS and CDR2 YFSETQ. Trimming cost V 4 bases and J 8 bases, with 15 bases left between them. The CDR3 DNA sequence: TGCGCCAGCAGCGGAGGTGGGCAGGGCGGCTACACCTTC. Amino acids: CASSGGGQGGYTF.

On this clonotype: A read error may account for a junction end that differs from germline. V usage is TRBV7-3 and J usage is TRBJ2-3; D is possibly TRBD1 (6 bases). The CDR3 has 15 amino acids. The V gene's germline CDR1 is SGHTA and CDR2 FQGTGA. CDR3 nucleotides: TGTGCCAGCAGCTTAACGGGGGCCAGCACAGAGACGCAGTATTTT. This translates into CASSLTGASTETQYF.

Many counts were recorded for this clonotype. J is TRBJ1-1 and V is TRBV6-1; a possible D gene is TRBD1 (5 bases). Looked up from germline, CDR1 is MNHNS and CDR2 is SASEGT. Trimming left V 5 bases short and J 2 bases short, with 15 bases between. The CDR3 has 15 amino acids. In DNA, the CDR3 is TGTGCCAGCAGTCCCGTAGGGGTGGTCAACACTGAAGCTTTCTTT. This codes for CASSPVGVVNTEAFF.

At least ten counts were recorded for this clonotype. V and J are TRBV11-2 and TRBJ2-1; the match to TRBD1 covers 9 bases. Germline-derived CDR1 and CDR2 are SGHAT and FQNNGV. Trimming cost V 5 bases and J 1 base; bases outside gene matches: 3. The length of the CDR3 is 15 residues. The CDR3: CASSHGQGSYNEQFF. The CDR3 region has the DNA TGTGCCAGCAGCCACGGACAGGGGTCCTACAATGAGCAGTTCTTC.

A word on this clonotype: A much bigger clone sits one base away, suggesting this may be a read error. It is likely a read error, because the conserved phenylalanine at the end of the CDR3 is missing. This chain uses TRBV19 with TRBJ1-2; TRBD1 is a possible D gene (5 bases). The CDR3 loop spans 16 amino acids. In germline, CDR1 is LNHDA, CDR2 SQIVND (reference sequence). Between the trimmed V and J ends, which lost 3 bases and 1 base, there was a span of 15 bases. The CDR3 sequence: CASSMMGRRNNYGYTL. Written as DNA, the CDR3 is TGTGCCAGTAGTATGATGGGGCGCCGAAATAACTATGGCTACACCTTA.

This clonotype was seen many times. The chain recombines TRBV7-6 with TRBJ2-1; 14 positions match TRBD2. The CDR3 spans 15 residues. V shed 6 bases and J 9 bases; nucleotides not matched to a gene: 7. Germline CDR1 reads SGHVS; CDR2 reads FNYEAQ. The CDR3 loop is CASRSGTSGSREQFF. Written as DNA, the CDR3 is TGTGCCAGCAGGTCCGGGACTAGCGGGAGTCGTGAGCAGTTCTTC.

In regard to this clonotype: This sequence may be a read error, since a much larger clone differs from it by one base. The CDR3 carries no conserved terminal phenylalanine or tryptophan, so it likely arises from a read error. This chain uses TRBV11-2 with TRBJ2-1; tentative D call: TRBD2 (6 bases). V lost 5 bases, J lost 0 bases, and 11 bases lay in between. CDR1 is SGHAT, CDR2 FQNNGV, per germline. This CDR3 is built from 15 residues. In DNA form, the CDR3 reads TGTGCCAGCAGCCCGGGAGCTCTCTCCTACAATGAGCAGTTCTTA. It yields the protein CASSPGALSYNEQFL.

On this clonotype itself: One end of the junction varies from germline; a read error may be responsible. The V gene is TRBV7-6, the J gene TRBJ1-2, with TRBD1 identical over 7 bases. This CDR3 contains 14 residues. Germline V gene data show CDR1 as SGHVS and CDR2 as FNYEAQ. In DNA form, the CDR3 reads TGTGCCAGCAGCTTAGCTGAGGGGGCCTATGTCTACACCTTC. It is translated as CASSLAEGAYVYTF.

The sample holds many counts of this clonotype. J is TRBJ2-3 and V is TRBV6-1; 11 positions agree with TRBD2. The V and J ends lost 8 bases and 6 bases, in that order; junction bases with no gene match: 16. The CDR3 has 17 residues. From germline, CDR1 is MNHNS and CDR2 SASEGT. For the CDR3, the DNA is TGTGCCAGCCGAACGCCTAGCGGGGGGCTAGAGAGGGATACGCAGTATTTT. This gives the protein CASRTPSGGLERDTQYF.

The table lists this clonotype with many counts. The chain has TRBV7-6 and TRBJ2-2, with D possibly being TRBD1 (6 bases). The CDR3 length is 16 residues. Germline V gene sequence: CDR1 SGHVS, CDR2 FNYEAQ. The V and J ends lost 2 bases and 1 base respectively, with 11 bases between them. The CDR3, as DNA: TGTGCCAGCAGCTTAACTAGGACAGTGAACACCGGGGAGCTGTTTTTT. Translated, it gives CASSLTRTVNTGELFF.

The chain is built from TRBV12-3 or TRBV12-4 and TRBJ2-1; D perhaps matches TRBD2 (7 bases). The CDR3 totals 14 residues. Trimming cost V 6 bases and J 10 bases, with 19 bases left between them. This CDR3 is CASRSQGGSGEQFF. CDR3 bases: TGTGCCAGCAGGTCACAGGGAGGGAGCGGAGAGCAGTTCTTC.

This clonotype was counted many times. This sequence joins TRBV12-3 or TRBV12-4 and TRBJ2-2; D may be TRBD2 (5 bases). V shed 6 bases and J shed 2 bases, with 7 bases lying between them. CDR3 length: 13 amino acids. For the CDR3, the DNA is TGTGCCAGCAGGGGAGTAAACACCGGGGAGCTGTTTTTT. Protein: CASRGVNTGELFF.

This clonotype was detected ten times or more. The chain couples TRBV7-6 to TRBJ1-2; D is unclear. The CDR3 runs to 14 residues. Germline V gene sequence: CDR1 SGHVS, CDR2 FNYEAQ. The V end lost 5 bases, the J end lost 8 bases, and 18 bases lay between the germline ends. The CDR3 DNA reads as TGTGCCAGCAGCCTCAGTGGAGGGTCGAAGGGCTACACCTTC. As protein: CASSLSGGSKGYTF.

This clonotype was detected many times. The rearrangement joins TRBV7-9 to TRBJ2-1; 12 bases match TRBD2. Per germline, CDR1 SEHNR and CDR2 FQNEAQ (reference sequence). There are 16 residues in the CDR3. The V gene end was trimmed by 5 bases and the J gene end by 6 bases; junction bases not matched to a gene: 8. CDR3 residues: CASSITGLAGRNEQFF. CDR3 sequence (DNA): TGTGCCAGCAGCATTACGGGACTAGCGGGTCGCAATGAGCAGTTCTTC. Together with reference TRBV7-9 and TRBJ2-1, the CDR3 gives the full variable domain: DTGVSQNPRHKITKRGQNVTFRCDPISEHNRLYWYRQTLGQGPEFLTYFQNEAQLEKSRLLSDRFSAERPKGSFSTLEIQRTEQGDSAMYLCASSITGLAGRNEQFFGPGTRLTVL.